These 18 T cell receptor beta chains were sequenced from one sample in a study of cytomegalovirus exposure and HLA in healthy donors. PCR employed 60 Vbeta and 13 Jbeta primers. Sequenced by immunoSEQ multiplex PCR; TCRdb stores in-frame clones only, minus some. The sample gives more than 150,000 clones, about 88% of which show up once; approximately 0.23% is in the top ten. Specimen: PBMCs. Receptors originate from a girl in the first two years of life in good health and CMV-seronegative.

The rearrangement uses TRBV7-7 and TRBJ2-7, with TRBD2 matching 12 bases. V gave up 8 bases and J gave up 0 bases; unmatched junction bases: 5. This CDR3 has 15 residues. CDR1 is SSHAT, CDR2 FNYEAQ, per germline (reference sequence). The CDR3 here is CASRLAGVSSYEQYF. In nucleotides, the CDR3 is TGTGCCAGCCGACTAGCGGGAGTGTCCTCCTACGAGCAGTACTTC.

V is TRBV4-2 and J is TRBJ2-2, with D maybe TRBD2 (5 bases). Trimming took off 0 bases at V and 6 bases at J, with 8 bases between the two ends. The length of the CDR3 is 14 residues. The V gene's germline CDR1 is LGHNA and CDR2 YNFKEQ. The CDR3 region has the DNA TGTGCCAGCAGCCAAGACAGAGCGGCCGGGGAGCTGTTTTTT. Its protein product is CASSQDRAAGELFF.

This chain uses TRBV20-1 with TRBJ2-7; D is unclear. CDR1 is DFQATT and CDR2 is SNEGSKA in the germline V gene (reference sequence). This CDR3 region has 10 residues. Trimming took 4 bases from V and 5 from J, leaving 6 bases between them. CDR3 DNA sequence: TGCAGTGCTAACGGTGACGAGCAGTACTTC. The encoded protein is CSANGDEQYF.

CDR3 coding DNA: TGTGCCAGCAGCTTAGCGGCAAATCAGCCCCAGCATTTT. Translation: CASSLAANQPQHF. The gene calls are TRBV7-9 and TRBJ1-5; D is unclear. V lost 0 bases and J 4 bases, leaving 4 bases between the germline ends. The CDR3 spans 13 residues. Germline lookup yields CDR1 SEHNR and CDR2 FQNEAQ (reference sequence). Looking up the rest from reference TRBV7-9 and TRBJ1-5 gives the full variable domain: DTGVSQNPRHKITKRGQNVTFRCDPISEHNRLYWYRQTLGQGPEFLTYFQNEAQLEKSRLLSDRFSAERPKGSFSTLEIQRTEQGDSAMYLCASSLAANQPQHFGDGTRLSIL.

The rearrangement uses TRBV27 and TRBJ1-2, with 7 bases identical to TRBD1. Germline CDR1 and CDR2: MNHEY and SMNVEV (reference sequence). This CDR3 is 13 amino acids long. The J segment lost 4 bases and the V segment lost 4 bases, leaving 3 bases of the junction unmatched. CDR3 amino acids: CASSSGQIYGYTF. CDR3 in DNA: TGTGCCAGCAGTTCGGGACAGATCTATGGCTACACCTTC.

The CDR3 loop reads CASSYFPTSGYNEQFF. The CDR3 region has the DNA TGTGCCAGCAGTTACTTCCCGACTAGCGGGTACAATGAGCAGTTCTTC. The chain carries TRBV6-5 and TRBJ2-1, with 10 bases aligning to TRBD2. CDR1 MNHEY and CDR2 SVGAGI come from the germline V gene. V dropped 1 base and J dropped 4; count of bases not matched to a gene: 4. This CDR3 has 16 amino acids.

On this clone: A read error may account for a junction end that differs from germline. The V and J genes are TRBV7-9 and TRBJ1-1; D call uncertain. This CDR3 comprises 15 residues. Germline assignment: CDR1 SEHNR and CDR2 FQNEAQ (reference sequence). CDR3 in amino acids: CSSTQQEATHTEAFF. CDR3 sequence (DNA): TGTTCCAGCACCCAACAAGAGGCAACCCACACTGAAGCTTTCTTT.

The chain carries TRBV7-2 and TRBJ1-2; TRBD1 matches 7 bases. The CDR3 spans 13 residues. CDR1 is SGHTA, CDR2 FQGNSA, per germline. With 5 bases clipped from V and 6 bases from J, the junction kept 6 bases outside the gene matches. As DNA, the CDR3 is TGTGCCAGCAGCGCCAGGGGGTGGGATGGCTACACCTTC. It encodes CASSARGWDGYTF. Full variable domain (outside the CDR3, taken from reference TRBV7-2 and TRBJ1-2): GAGVSQSPSNKVTEKGKDVELRCDPISGHTALYWYRQSLGQGLEFLIYFQGNSAPDKSGLPSDRFSAERTGGSVSTLTIQRTQQEDSAVYLCASSARGWDGYTFGSGTRLTVV.

The rearrangement joins TRBV4-1 to TRBJ1-2; D possibly corresponds to TRBD1 (6 bases). Trimming took off 4 bases at V and 6 bases at J, with 15 bases between the two ends. Looked up from germline, CDR1 is MGHRA and CDR2 is YSYEKL. CDR3 size: 14 residues. CDR3 sequence reads: CASSPKTGKHGYTF. CDR3 nucleotide sequence: TGCGCCAGCAGCCCTAAAACAGGGAAACATGGCTACACCTTC.

V is TRBV14 and J is TRBJ2-2; 8 bases match TRBD1. The junction had 7 bases not matched to a gene; V was cut back by 4 bases and J by 3 bases. The CDR3 loop spans 16 amino acids. Germline V lookup: CDR1 SGHDN, CDR2 FVKESK. For the CDR3, the DNA is TGTGCCAGCAGCCCTATGGACAGGGCTGACACCGGGGAGCTGTTTTTT. Translation: CASSPMDRADTGELFF.

Worth noting for this clone: The junction shows a germline mismatch at one end, possibly a read error. The rearrangement uses TRBV7-9 and TRBJ2-7; 7 bases map to TRBD1. This CDR3 is 14 amino acids long. The V gene's germline CDR1 is SEHNR and CDR2 FQNEAQ (reference sequence). The CDR3 nucleotides are TGTTCCAGCAGCTCTACAGGGGTAAGAGGGGAGCAGTACTTC. Residues: CSSSSTGVRGEQYF.

The CDR3 coding sequence is TGTGCCAGCAGCTTGGGGACAGAGTACGAGCAGTACTTC. It yields the protein CASSLGTEYEQYF. This sequence joins TRBV5-4 and TRBJ2-7; D may be TRBD1 (6 bases). With 0 bases removed from V and 4 bases from J, the gap between germline ends came to 8 bases. The CDR3 totals 13 residues. Germline assignment: CDR1 SGHNT and CDR2 YYREEE (reference sequence). Full variable domain (remainder filled in from reference TRBV5-4 and TRBJ2-7): ETGVTQSPTHLIKTRGQQVTLRCSSQSGHNTVSWYQQALGQGPQFIFQYYREEENGRGNFPPRFSGLQFPNYSSELNVNALELDDSALYLCASSLGTEYEQYFGPGTRLTVT.

V is TRBV18 and J is TRBJ1-2, with 7 bases fitting TRBD1. The length of the CDR3 is 14 residues. The V gene's germline CDR1 is KGHSH and CDR2 LQKENI. With V trimmed by 3 bases and J by 5 bases, 6 bases remained unmatched. Here the CDR3 DNA reads TGTGCCAGCTCACCGGGACAGACCTTGTATGGCTACACCTTC. Protein product: CASSPGQTLYGYTF.

This chain links TRBV7-9 with TRBJ2-7; D perhaps matches TRBD2 (5 bases). Deletions cut 0 bases from V and 2 bases from J, with 14 bases between. CDR1 is SEHNR and CDR2 is FQNEAQ in the germline V gene (reference sequence). The length of the CDR3 is 16 residues. Here the CDR3 DNA reads TGTGCCAGCAGCTTAGCGGCCGGGGTGGGGACCTACGAGCAGTACTTC. This sequence encodes CASSLAAGVGTYEQYF. Based on the CDR3 plus reference TRBV7-9 and TRBJ2-7, the full variable domain is DTGVSQNPRHKITKRGQNVTFRCDPISEHNRLYWYRQTLGQGPEFLTYFQNEAQLEKSRLLSDRFSAERPKGSFSTLEIQRTEQGDSAMYLCASSLAAGVGTYEQYFGPGTRLTVT.

This chain connects TRBV7-9 to TRBJ1-1, with no clear D. Germline V CDR1 and CDR2: SEHNR, FQNEAQ (reference sequence). The V and J ends lost 5 bases and 6 bases respectively, with 10 bases between them. This CDR3 is built from 12 residues. The CDR3 nucleotides read TGTGCCAGCAGCCGAGACGGGGCTGAAGCTTTCTTT. Translation: CASSRDGAEAFF. Full variable domain (remainder filled in from reference TRBV7-9 and TRBJ1-1): DTGVSQNPRHKITKRGQNVTFRCDPISEHNRLYWYRQTLGQGPEFLTYFQNEAQLEKSRLLSDRFSAERPKGSFSTLEIQRTEQGDSAMYLCASSRDGAEAFFGQGTRLTVV.

CDR3 in amino acids: CAISESGGDTNYGYTF. The CDR3 DNA reads as TGTGCCATCAGTGAGTCCGGGGGGGACACGAACTATGGCTACACCTTC. The chain combines TRBV10-3 with TRBJ1-2; D perhaps matches TRBD1 (6 bases). Germline CDR1 and CDR2: ENHRY and SYGVKD. V was clipped by 0 bases and J by 2 bases, with 13 bases between them. The CDR3 covers 16 residues.

The DNA of the CDR3 is TGTGCCAGCGCCTCGGGAGTTGACACAGATACGCAGTATTTT. Residues: CASASGVDTDTQYF. The rearrangement joins TRBV7-2 to TRBJ2-3; tentatively, D is TRBD2 (6 bases). The germline CDR1 and CDR2 sequences are SGHTA and FQGNSA. Trimming pared 8 bases from V and 2 bases from J, leaving 14 bases between. The CDR3 loop spans 14 amino acids. Based on the CDR3 plus reference TRBV7-2 and TRBJ2-3, the full variable domain is GAGVSQSPSNKVTEKGKDVELRCDPISGHTALYWYRQSLGQGLEFLIYFQGNSAPDKSGLPSDRFSAERTGGSVSTLTIQRTQQEDSAVYLCASASGVDTDTQYFGPGTRLTVL.

V gene TRBV2 combines with J gene TRBJ1-6; 10 nucleotides agree with TRBD1. Looked up from germline, CDR1 is SNHLY and CDR2 is FYNNEI. CDR3 length equals 14 residues. Trimming cost V 5 bases and J 14 bases; bases outside gene matches: 9. CDR3 residues: CASSPGQGVLTLHF. As DNA, the CDR3 is TGTGCCAGCAGTCCAGGACAGGGGGTCCTGACCCTCCACTTT.